One and the same sample provided the 3 T cell receptor beta chains below, sequenced in a study of T cells after yellow fever vaccination. TCRdb reprocessed the 5' RACE reads via MiXCR and lists one record per CDR3 protein. The sample lists around 65,000 distinct CDR3 sequences; around 6.2% were seen once. The specimen comprised CD4+ T cells sorted from PBMCs, sampled approximately 15 days after the first yellow fever vaccination. The receptors come from a man younger than 35 who received the YFV17D yellow fever vaccine.

About this clonotype: This may come from a read error, since a much larger clone is one base off. The V and J genes are TRBV20-1 and TRBJ2-3, with 7 bases aligning to TRBD2. CDR3 length: 15 amino acids. Trimming at V came to 6 bases and at J to 4 bases, leaving 13 bases not matched to a gene. From germline, CDR1 is DFQATT and CDR2 SNEGSKA (reference sequence). The CDR3 region has the DNA TGCAGTGCAAGACTAGCCAGGCGGAGCTCAGATACGCAGTATTTT. Amino acid sequence: CSARLARRSSDTQYF.

This clonotype was seen at least ten times. The chain combines TRBV5-1 with TRBJ2-4; 8 bases are shared with TRBD1. V was pared by 0 bases and J by 0 bases, with 5 bases of the junction left unmatched. The CDR3 is 17 residues long. CDR1 and CDR2 (germline): SGHRS, YFSETQ. The CDR3 nucleotides read TGCGCCAGCAGCTTGGCCCCCGACAGGGGAGCCAAAAACATTCAGTACTTC. Protein sequence: CASSLAPDRGAKNIQYF.

The sample holds many counts of this clonotype. The rearrangement joins TRBV6-5 to TRBJ2-7; the D gene could be TRBD1 or TRBD2 (6 bases each). The ends were cut back, 4 bases at V and 4 bases at J, with 17 bases in the middle. The V gene's germline CDR1 is MNHEY and CDR2 SVGAGI. The CDR3 loop spans 15 amino acids. This CDR3 is CASSSRVGGGYEQYV. The CDR3, as DNA: TGTGCCAGCAGTTCCAGAGTTGGAGGGGGATACGAGCAGTACGTC.